This record concerns one T cell receptor beta chain sequence. Its antigen remains unidentified. The entry originates in a study of T cells in localized non-small cell lung cancer. Findings and limits, study-wide: Longer overall survival was associated with a higher density of T cells in the blood. Uninvolved adjacent lung, not tumor, had the highest T cell clonality.

This CDR3 contains 15 residues. Germline loops: CDR1 SQVTM, CDR2 ANQGSEA. V lost 7 bases and J lost 1, with 19 bases in between. Profiling relied on immunoSEQ multiplex PCR, and the TCRdb table lists in-frame clones only, not all of them. The repertoire holds just under 20,000 clones, with roughly 90% as singletons. The material was peripheral blood, obtained before any cancer treatment. The TCR sequence derives from a man between 35 and 75 years old with stage I lung adenocarcinoma. The rearrangement links TRBV29-1 to TRBJ1-1; D is perhaps TRBD1 (6 bases). The CDR3 DNA sequence: TGCAGCGCTGGAGGGGGTCGGGGTTCGAACACTGAAGCTTTCTTT. Its protein product is CSAGGGRGSNTEAFF.